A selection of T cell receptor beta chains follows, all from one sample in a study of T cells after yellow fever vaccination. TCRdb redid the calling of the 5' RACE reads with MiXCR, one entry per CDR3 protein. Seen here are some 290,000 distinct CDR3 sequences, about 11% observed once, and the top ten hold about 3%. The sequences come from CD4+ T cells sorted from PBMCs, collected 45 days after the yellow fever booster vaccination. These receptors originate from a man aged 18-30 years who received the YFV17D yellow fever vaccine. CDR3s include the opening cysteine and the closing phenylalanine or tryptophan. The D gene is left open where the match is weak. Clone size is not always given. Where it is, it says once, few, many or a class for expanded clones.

CDR3nt: TGCGCCAGCAGCACGGGGGACAGGGATAATGAAAAACTGTTTTTT; CDR3aa: CASSTGDRDNEKLFF; abundance: many; j_gene: TRBJ1-4; v_gene: TRBV5-1; d_gene: TRBD1
CDR3nt: TGCGCCAGCAGCCAAGATTGGGGGAAAAACATTCAGTACTTC; CDR3aa: CASSQDWGKNIQYF; abundance: few; j_gene: TRBJ2-4; v_gene: TRBV4-1; d_gene: NA
CDR3nt: TGCGCCAGCAGCCCGCCCGGGATCGGCGGCTACACCTTC; CDR3aa: CASSPPGIGGYTF; abundance: NA; j_gene: TRBJ1-2; v_gene: TRBV4-1; d_gene: NA
CDR3nt: TGTGCCAGCAGTGAAGCGGAAACAGGTGGCTACACCTTC; CDR3aa: CASSEAETGGYTF; abundance: NA; j_gene: TRBJ1-2; v_gene: TRBV6-1; d_gene: NA
CDR3nt: TGTGCCAGCAGTGGGCCCCTGGGCCGGGGGGAAGAGACCCAGTACTTC; CDR3aa: CASSGPLGRGEETQYF; abundance: few; j_gene: TRBJ2-5; v_gene: TRBV2; d_gene: TRBD2
CDR3nt: TGTGCCAGCAGTTTATCCGGCAGGATGAACACTGAAGCTTTCTTT; CDR3aa: CASSLSGRMNTEAFF; abundance: few; j_gene: TRBJ1-1; v_gene: TRBV12-3/TRBV12-4; d_gene: NA
CDR3nt: TGTGCCAGCAGTTTCCTGCAGGCCCACGAGCAGTACTTC; CDR3aa: CASSFLQAHEQYF; abundance: NA; j_gene: TRBJ2-7; v_gene: TRBV12-3/TRBV12-4; d_gene: NA
CDR3nt: TGTGCCAGCAGCTCATCGGGGGGGAATGAGCAGTTCTTC; CDR3aa: CASSSSGGNEQFF; abundance: few; j_gene: TRBJ2-1; v_gene: TRBV7-9; d_gene: TRBD2
CDR3nt: TGTGCCAGCAGTGAAGGTGCCACGAGGTCGAGGAGGCTTGGGAACACTGAAGCTTTCTTT; CDR3aa: CASSEGATRSRRLGNTEAFF; abundance: NA; j_gene: TRBJ1-1; v_gene: TRBV2; d_gene: NA
CDR3nt: TGTGCCTGGAGCCGTGATTCACCCCTCCACTTT; CDR3aa: CAWSRDSPLHF; abundance: NA; j_gene: TRBJ1-6; v_gene: TRBV30; d_gene: NA
CDR3nt: TGTGCCAGCACAGGGGCCTCCTACAATGAGCAGTTCTTC; CDR3aa: CASTGASYNEQFF; abundance: many; j_gene: TRBJ2-1; v_gene: TRBV19; d_gene: TRBD1
CDR3nt: TGCAGTGCTAGCCCCAGGGGGCTATCCTACGAGCAGTACTTC; CDR3aa: CSASPRGLSYEQYF; abundance: NA; j_gene: TRBJ2-7; v_gene: TRBV20-1; d_gene: TRBD1
CDR3nt: TGTGCCAGCAGTTTCGGACAGGGGGCTGGGTGGCTTTTGGAGACCCAGTACTTC; CDR3aa: CASSFGQGAGWLLETQYF; abundance: NA; j_gene: TRBJ2-5; v_gene: TRBV6-2/TRBV6-3; d_gene: TRBD1
CDR3nt: TGTGCCAGCAGCCAGACCGGGACAGGGTCTCATGGCTACACCTTC; CDR3aa: CASSQTGTGSHGYTF; abundance: few; j_gene: TRBJ1-2; v_gene: TRBV3-1; d_gene: TRBD1
CDR3nt: TGTGCCAGCAGCGAAATCCGGCTAGCCGGGACACACACCGGGGAGCTGTTTTTT; CDR3aa: CASSEIRLAGTHTGELFF; abundance: NA; j_gene: TRBJ2-2; v_gene: TRBV7-8; d_gene: NA
CDR3nt: TGCAGTGCTAGGGGGGTTAACAGTGGCTACACCTTC; CDR3aa: CSARGVNSGYTF; abundance: NA; j_gene: TRBJ1-2; v_gene: TRBV20-1; d_gene: NA
CDR3nt: TGTGCCAGCAGGCCCGAAGGACACGACGACTATGGCTACACCTTC; CDR3aa: CASRPEGHDDYGYTF; abundance: NA; j_gene: TRBJ1-2; v_gene: TRBV6-5; d_gene: NA
CDR3nt: TGTGCCAGCAGCTTAGCTCCACAGGCGAGCTCCTATAATTCACCCCTCCACTTT; CDR3aa: CASSLAPQASSYNSPLHF; abundance: many; j_gene: TRBJ1-6; v_gene: TRBV7-2; d_gene: NA
CDR3nt: TGTGCCATCAAGGGGCCCAGCACAGATACGCAGTATTTT; CDR3aa: CAIKGPSTDTQYF; abundance: few; j_gene: TRBJ2-3; v_gene: TRBV5-4; d_gene: NA
CDR3nt: TGTGCCAGCAGTTACTCAACCTGGGACACTAGCACAGGGGCGCAGTATTTT; CDR3aa: CASSYSTWDTSTGAQYF; abundance: few; j_gene: TRBJ2-3; v_gene: TRBV6-5; d_gene: NA
CDR3nt: TGTGCCAGCAGCCCCCCCGTAGGCGGGGGGCTGGATACGCAGTATTTT; CDR3aa: CASSPPVGGGLDTQYF; abundance: NA; j_gene: TRBJ2-3; v_gene: TRBV7-2; d_gene: TRBD2
CDR3nt: TGTGCCAGCAGTGGGAACGGTGAGCAGTTCTTC; CDR3aa: CASSGNGEQFF; abundance: NA; j_gene: TRBJ2-1; v_gene: TRBV6-2/TRBV6-3; d_gene: NA
CDR3nt: TGTGCCAGCAGCTTGAATGCCGGGGAGGAGCCCCAGCATTTT; CDR3aa: CASSLNAGEEPQHF; abundance: NA; j_gene: TRBJ1-5; v_gene: TRBV7-2; d_gene: NA
CDR3nt: TGCAGTGCAGGAAGGGGGGCCCCAGAGACCCAGTACTTC; CDR3aa: CSAGRGAPETQYF; abundance: many; j_gene: TRBJ2-5; v_gene: TRBV20-1; d_gene: NA
CDR3nt: TGCGCCAGCAGTGGAGCGGGGGGGCGCACAGATACGCAGTATTTT; CDR3aa: CASSGAGGRTDTQYF; abundance: NA; j_gene: TRBJ2-3; v_gene: TRBV10-1; d_gene: TRBD2
CDR3nt: TGTGCCAGCAGCGATTACGGTGCCCAGTACTTC; CDR3aa: CASSDYGAQYF; abundance: few; j_gene: TRBJ2-7; v_gene: TRBV7-9; d_gene: NA
CDR3nt: TGCAGTGCCTGCGAAGGGGACTCTGGGGCCAACGTCCTGACTTTC; CDR3aa: CSACEGDSGANVLTF; abundance: few; j_gene: TRBJ2-6; v_gene: TRBV20-1; d_gene: NA
CDR3nt: TGCAGCGTTGGGGCGGGAAATCAGCCCCAGCATTTT; CDR3aa: CSVGAGNQPQHF; abundance: few; j_gene: TRBJ1-5; v_gene: TRBV29-1; d_gene: NA
CDR3nt: TGTGCCAGCAGTTACGGACTAGCCCCCCGGGAGACCCAGTACTTC; CDR3aa: CASSYGLAPRETQYF; abundance: few; j_gene: TRBJ2-5; v_gene: TRBV6-5; d_gene: TRBD2
CDR3nt: TGTGCCAGCAGCCAAGGAAGAGGTAGAGAGACCCAGTACTTC; CDR3aa: CASSQGRGRETQYF; abundance: NA; j_gene: TRBJ2-5; v_gene: TRBV4-2; d_gene: NA
CDR3nt: TGTGCCAGCAGTCGTACTAGCGGGCCGAACACCGGGGAGCTGTTTTTT; CDR3aa: CASSRTSGPNTGELFF; abundance: many; j_gene: TRBJ2-2; v_gene: TRBV7-3; d_gene: TRBD2
CDR3nt: TGCGCCAGCAGCTTGGTACCCCTCTCCTACAATGAGCAGTTCTTC; CDR3aa: CASSLVPLSYNEQFF; abundance: NA; j_gene: TRBJ2-1; v_gene: TRBV5-1; d_gene: NA
CDR3nt: TGTGCCAGCAGCGTAGTGGGGGGTCACGACAATGAGCAGTTCTTC; CDR3aa: CASSVVGGHDNEQFF; abundance: few; j_gene: TRBJ2-1; v_gene: TRBV9; d_gene: NA
CDR3nt: TGTGCCAGCTCACCACGGACTAGGGAGGATGAGCAGTTCTTC; CDR3aa: CASSPRTREDEQFF; abundance: NA; j_gene: TRBJ2-1; v_gene: TRBV18; d_gene: TRBD2
CDR3nt: TGCGCCAGCAGCTTGGAGGGCAGGGGTGCGGCGAACACTGAAGCTTTCTTT; CDR3aa: CASSLEGRGAANTEAFF; abundance: NA; j_gene: TRBJ1-1; v_gene: TRBV5-1; d_gene: NA
CDR3nt: TGTGCCAGCAGTTACGGGACAGCCTACTCTGGGGCCAACGTCCTGACTTTC; CDR3aa: CASSYGTAYSGANVLTF; abundance: NA; j_gene: TRBJ2-6; v_gene: TRBV6-5; d_gene: TRBD1